The 12 T cell receptor beta chains in this list originate from one sample, sequenced in a study of early T cells in non-severe SARS-CoV-2 infection. TCRdb reprocessed the 5' RACE reads with MiXCR, giving one entry per CDR3 protein. The data show some 70,000 distinct CDR3 sequences, approximately 10% seen once. The specimen sequenced was whole blood. The receptors shown here come from an adult who was a healthcare worker with PCR-confirmed SARS-CoV-2 infection or an uninfected control (not recorded which).

The V call is TRBV6-6, the J call TRBJ1-1; the D is unclear. The germline gives CDR1 MNHNY, CDR2 SVGAGI (reference sequence). This CDR3 region has 15 residues. Deletions cut 1 base from V and 4 bases from J, with 13 bases between. The CDR3 DNA reads TGTGCCAGCAGTTACTTGAAGCCGACGGGCACTGAAGCTTTCTTT. This encodes CASSYLKPTGTEAFF.

The chain joins TRBV3-1 to TRBJ2-5; 10 bases are a match to TRBD2. The CDR3 is 16 amino acids. V lost 6 bases, J lost 3 bases, and 10 bases stayed unmatched. The germline V gene encodes CDR1 LGHDT and CDR2 YNNKEL (reference sequence). CDR3 DNA: TGTGCCAGCAGTTACTTAGCGGGAGGTCGCAAAGAGACCCAGTACTTC. This gives the protein CASSYLAGGRKETQYF.

This clonotype was picked up many times. V and J are TRBV7-6 and TRBJ1-4; tentatively, D is TRBD1 (5 bases). The V gene's germline CDR1 is SGHVS and CDR2 FNYEAQ. This CDR3 spans 14 amino acids. Trimming pared 5 bases from V and 8 bases from J, leaving 15 bases between. The CDR3 DNA reads as TGTGCCAGCAGCCTGTCTCAGGGCCACGAAAAACTGTTTTTT. Protein product: CASSLSQGHEKLFF.

This clonotype was seen a handful of times. The chain uses TRBV12-3 or TRBV12-4 and TRBJ2-2, with D hard to call. The V end was cut by 7 bases, the J end by 1 base, with 13 bases between. The CDR3 is 15 residues long. CDR3 protein: CASTSKGLNTGELFF. CDR3 DNA: TGTGCCAGCACCTCCAAGGGCCTGAACACCGGGGAGCTGTTTTTT.

Only a few counts were recorded for this clonotype. The gene calls are TRBV6-6 and TRBJ2-7, with 9 bases identical to TRBD2. This CDR3 spans 13 amino acids. The J segment lost 6 bases and the V segment lost 5 bases, leaving 5 bases of the junction unmatched. Looked up from germline, CDR1 is MNHNY and CDR2 is SVGAGI (reference sequence). CDR3 coding DNA: TGTGCCAGCAGTCCCCCGCGGGAGGGCGAGCAGTACTTC. Amino acids: CASSPPREGEQYF.

V and J are TRBV6-6 and TRBJ2-6, with 8 positions matching TRBD1. The CDR3 is made up of 17 amino acids. Germline CDR1 reads MNHNY; CDR2 reads SVGAGI (reference sequence). V lost 6 bases to trimming and J lost 0 bases; unmatched junction nucleotides: 7. CDR3 DNA: TGTGCCAGCAGCCTGGGACAGGCCAGCTCTGGGGCCAACGTCCTGACTTTC. Translated, it gives CASSLGQASSGANVLTF.

This clonotype has more than one count but fewer than ten. This chain joins TRBV2 and TRBJ2-3, with D possibly being TRBD1 or TRBD2 (5 bases each). Germline-derived CDR1 and CDR2 are SNHLY and FYNNEI. The CDR3 spans 13 residues. V was pared by 6 bases and J by 1 base, with 8 bases between. CDR3 protein: CASRGDGTDTQYF. DNA of the CDR3: TGTGCCAGCAGAGGGGACGGCACAGATACGCAGTATTTT.

This clonotype appeared a few times. V usage is TRBV7-8 and J usage is TRBJ2-7; D is ambiguous. This CDR3 spans 13 amino acids. Per the germline V gene, CDR1 is SGHVS and CDR2 is FQNEAQ. Deletions cut 0 bases from V and 2 bases from J, with 5 bases between. DNA of the CDR3: TGTGCCAGCAGCTTAGCGGACGCCTACGAGCAGTACTTC. This gives the protein CASSLADAYEQYF.

CDR3 sequence (DNA): TGCAGTGCTAATAGGGGGGACTACACCTTC. Translation: CSANRGDYTF. The chain recombines TRBV20-1 with TRBJ1-2; D might be TRBD1 (6 bases). Germline CDR1 DFQATT, CDR2 SNEGSKA (reference sequence). Trimming took 4 bases from V and 10 from J, leaving 10 bases between them. This CDR3 comprises 10 residues.

This clonotype was seen ten or more times. The CDR3 is CASNQGADTQYF. CDR3 sequence (DNA): TGTGCCAGCAATCAGGGGGCAGATACGCAGTATTTT. The rearrangement links TRBV12-3 or TRBV12-4 to TRBJ2-3, with 7 bases matching TRBD1. CDR3 size: 12 residues. V lost 7 bases to trimming and J lost 4 bases; unmatched junction nucleotides: 2.

The table lists this clonotype with many counts. The genes are TRBV7-3 and TRBJ1-6, with D uncertain. The CDR3 totals 14 residues. The germline V gene encodes CDR1 SGHTA and CDR2 FQGTGA. With 1 base removed from V and 3 bases from J, the gap between germline ends came to 4 bases. The CDR3 is CASSLKSYNSPLHF. The CDR3 DNA is TGTGCCAGCAGCTTAAAAAGCTATAATTCACCCCTCCACTTT.

This clonotype was counted a single time. The chain joins TRBV28 to TRBJ1-4; TRBD1 aligns across 9 bases. J lost 6 bases, V lost 6 bases, and 5 bases had no gene match. This CDR3 comprises 14 residues. CDR1 and CDR2 from the germline V gene are MDHEN and SYDVKM. CDR3 nucleotide sequence: TGTGCCAGCAGAAACAGGGGGCGGTATGAAAAACTGTTTTTT. It codes for CASRNRGRYEKLFF.